This T cell receptor beta chain was sequenced for a study of radiotherapy plus CTLA-4 blockade in lung cancer. Study overall: Of the patients, roughly 20% showed objective responses and about 29% attained disease control. General study points: Early blood T cell clone dynamics, with interferon-beta, were reported to best predict response. Clones of tumor-derived TCRs expanded in blood after radiotherapy plus ipilimumab.

The V end lost 0 bases, the J end lost 9 bases, and 6 bases lay between the germline ends. In germline, CDR1 is LNHNV, CDR2 YYDKDF (reference sequence). CDR3 length: 12 residues. Repertoires were generated with immunoSEQ multiplex PCR, while TCRdb's copy carries only in-frame clones and drops some. Of 90,000 to 150,000 clones in the sample, just under 80% were seen once. About this clone: What it binds is unknown.

The chain is built from TRBV15 and TRBJ2-1; D unclear. This TCR came from a human donor with non-small cell lung cancer who had a partial response to radiotherapy plus ipilimumab. Sequences were derived from peripheral blood, sampled from a patient treated with radiotherapy plus ipilimumab. Here the CDR3 DNA reads TGTGCCACCAGCAGAGACGTCGGTGAGCAGTTCTTC. Protein sequence: CATSRDVGEQFF. The variable domain in full, completed from reference TRBV15 and TRBJ2-1, reads DAMVIQNPRYQVTQFGKPVTLSCSQTLNHNVMYWYQQKSSQAPKLLFHYYDKDFNNEADTPDNFQSRRPNTSFCFLDIRSPGLGDTAMYLCATSRDVGEQFFGPGTRLTVL.